These T cell receptor beta chains were read from a single sample in a study of technical replicates of blood from a few donors. TCRdb's table, derived via immunoSEQ multiplex PCR, lists solely in-frame clones and lacks some. The data show about 87,000 clones, just under 95% seen once. Source material: T cells isolated from PBMCs. These receptor sequences come from a human donor in good health. Each CDR3 is given with its conserved first and last residue. D genes are given only for firm matches. Clone sizes are given selectively: once, few, many, or a class where the clone is expanded.

clone_size | j_call | d_call | v_call | cdr3_nt | cdr3_aa
NA | TRBJ2-3 | TRBD2 | TRBV9 | TGTGCCAGCAGCGTAGGAGTGGGAGGGACAGATACGCAGTATTTT | CASSVGVGGTDTQYF
once | TRBJ2-1 | TRBD2 | TRBV28 | TGTGCCAGCAGTTATCTAGCGGGAACAATCGAGAACAATGAGCAGTTCTTC | CASSYLAGTIENNEQFF
NA | TRBJ2-7 | TRBD2 | TRBV14 | TGTGCCAGCAGTCAAATCGGACTAGCGGTAGCCTACGAGCAGTACTTC | CASSQIGLAVAYEQYF
NA | TRBJ1-3 | NA | TRBV28 | TGTGCCATCTGGGACTTTTCTGGAAACACCATATATTTT | CAIWDFSGNTIYF
once | TRBJ1-4 | TRBD1 | TRBV7-8 | TGTGCCAGCAGCAAAGCTGGACAGGGGGCTGAAAAACTGTTTTTT | CASSKAGQGAEKLFF
NA | TRBJ2-7 | NA | TRBV29-1 | TGCAGCGTCGTCACACAGGGCCGCTCCTACGAGCAGTACTTC | CSVVTQGRSYEQYF
NA | TRBJ2-7 | TRBD2 | TRBV30 | TGTGCCTCTAGCGGGAGTAGGGACGAGCAGTACTTC | CASSGSRDEQYF
NA | TRBJ2-7 | NA | TRBV10-3 | TGTGCCATACAGTCTGAACCTACCTCCTCCTACGAGCAGTACTTC | CAIQSEPTSSYEQYF
NA | TRBJ1-5 | NA | TRBV9 | TGTGCCAGCAGCGTAATCGGTCAGCCCCAGCATTTT | CASSVIGQPQHF
NA | TRBJ2-7 | TRBD1 | TRBV2 | TGTGCCAGCAGTGGGGGACAGGGGGCCATATACGAGCAGTACTTC | CASSGGQGAIYEQYF
NA | TRBJ2-1 | NA | TRBV27 | TGTGCCAGCAGTTCTACATGGGGCCCCTACAATGAGCAGTTCTTC | CASSSTWGPYNEQFF
once | TRBJ2-3 | TRBD2 | TRBV30 | TGTGCCTCAGCGGGGGCAGATACGCAGTATTTT | CASAGADTQYF
NA | TRBJ1-1 | TRBD1 | TRBV6-5 | TGTGCCAGCAGTAGGACAGGGGATGAAGCTTTCTTT | CASSRTGDEAFF
once | TRBJ2-1 | TRBD2 | TRBV6-5 | TGTGCCAGCAGATGGACTAGCGGGGTCAATGAGCAGTTCTTC | CASRWTSGVNEQFF
NA | TRBJ2-7 | NA | TRBV28 | TGTGCCAGCAGGGGCGACAGGGAGGTAGCCTACGAGCAGTACTTC | CASRGDREVAYEQYF
NA | TRBJ1-5 | NA | TRBV19 | TGTGCCAGTAGTATAGTGAGTGCGGGGAATCAGCCCCAGCATTTT | CASSIVSAGNQPQHF
NA | TRBJ1-4 | NA | TRBV7-2 | TGTGCCAGCAGCTTAGATCAGGGTTTACGAGGTGAAAAACTGTTTTTT | CASSLDQGLRGEKLFF
NA | TRBJ2-3 | NA | TRBV29-1 | TGCAATACTGTTGGGGTGGGCAGGGCAGATACGCAGTATTTT | CNTVGVGRADTQYF
NA | TRBJ1-2 | NA | TRBV7-8 | TGTGCCAGCAGCCTGCTGACTTTGTACTATGGCTACACCTTC | CASSLLTLYYGYTF
once | TRBJ2-3 | TRBD2 | TRBV5-1 | TGCGCCAGCAGCTTGAGTCGGCTAGCGGGAGGCACAGATACGCAGTATTTT | CASSLSRLAGGTDTQYF
NA | TRBJ2-7 | NA | TRBV18 | TGTGCCAGCTCACCACCTGGGCTCGTGGGAGGTAGCTCCTACGAGCAGTACTTC | CASSPPGLVGGSSYEQYF
once | TRBJ1-2 | TRBD1 | TRBV6-5 | TGTGCCAGCAGTTCCGGAGACAGGGTAGATGGCTACACCTTC | CASSSGDRVDGYTF
NA | TRBJ2-7 | NA | TRBV6-1 | TGTGCCAGCAGTGCCCCGGGAGTCTACGAGCAGTACTTC | CASSAPGVYEQYF